These T cell receptor beta chains were read from a single sample in a study of graft-versus-host responses after intestinal transplantation. Assay: immunoSEQ multiplex PCR; the TCRdb copy retains only in-frame clones and omits some. The data hold over 75,000 clones, with 85% to 95% observed a single time. For these TCRs, the target antigens are not known. Source: unstimulated CD8+ T cells sorted from spleen or lymph node cells, taken before transplant. The receptor set was obtained from a human donor who was the organ donor for an intestinal transplant. Both conserved end residues are part of each CDR3. The D gene is left open where the match is weak. Size values are once, few and many counts, or a class for expanded clones, and some rows have none.

12	TRBV5-1	NA	NA	TRBJ1-3	TGCGCCAGCAGTTTCGCTGGAAACACCATATATTTT	CASSFAGNTIYF
17	TRBV7-2	NA	TRBD1	TRBJ1-1	TGTGCCAGCAGCTTCGGGATGGGACAGGAAATGAACACTGAAGCTTTCTTT	CASSFGMGQEMNTEAFF
12	TRBV19	NA	TRBD2	TRBJ2-3	TGTGCCAGTAGCGGGGGGGCAGATACGCAGTATTTT	CASSGGADTQYF
19	TRBV7-9	NA	TRBD2	TRBJ2-1	TGTGCCAGCAGCCACGGACTAGCGGGGCCGCCCTTTAGACTCAATGAGCAGTTCTTC	CASSHGLAGPPFRLNEQFF
19	TRBV7-6	NA	TRBD2	TRBJ2-5	TGTGCCAGCAGCTTAGAGGCTAGCGGGGGTTATGGACTCCAAGAGACCCAGTACTTC	CASSLEASGGYGLQETQYF
12	TRBV27	NA	NA	TRBJ2-5	TGTGCCAGCAGTCCTAACCAAGAGACCCAGTACTTC	CASSPNQETQYF
13	TRBV7-9	NA	NA	TRBJ2-1	TGTGCCAGCAGCGCGGTTATCGTGGATGAGCAGTTCTTC	CASSAVIVDEQFF
11	TRBV2	NA	TRBD1	TRBJ1-2	TGTGCCACCCAGGGGGCCTATGGCTACACCTTC	CATQGAYGYTF
16	TRBV29-1	once	TRBD2	TRBJ2-2	TGCAGCGTTGAAGATCACCAGCGGGGGAACACCGGGGAGCTGTTTTTT	CSVEDHQRGNTGELFF
14	TRBV6-5	once	TRBD1	TRBJ2-5	TGTGCCAGCAGTCACAGGGGGCCCTTGGAGACCCAGTACTTC	CASSHRGPLETQYF
13	TRBV14	NA	TRBD1	TRBJ2-3	TGTGCCAGCAGCCAGGGACAGCCAGATACGCAGTATTTT	CASSQGQPDTQYF
14	TRBV25-1	NA	NA	TRBJ2-1	TGTGCCAGCAGTGAATCACAGGGAGACAATGAGCAGTTCTTC	CASSESQGDNEQFF
15	TRBV4-1	NA	TRBD1	TRBJ1-1	TGCGCCAGCAGTTTCCGGGACAGCAACCCGGCTGAAGCTTTCTTT	CASSFRDSNPAEAFF
13	TRBV5-6	NA	TRBD1	TRBJ2-1	TGTGCCAGCAGCTTGGGACAGGGGGCGGAGCAGTTCTTC	CASSLGQGAEQFF
14	TRBV9	NA	NA	TRBJ2-7	TGTGCCAGCAGCCGGACAGTCAATTACTACGAGCAGTACTTC	CASSRTVNYYEQYF
19	TRBV7-8	NA	TRBD2	TRBJ2-1	TGTGCCAGCAGCTTACAGTCGACTAGCGGGCTCAGCTCCTACAATGAGCAGTTCTTC	CASSLQSTSGLSSYNEQFF
16	TRBV2	NA	NA	TRBJ1-3	TGTGCCAGCAGTGCTAGTGCCCTGAACTCTGGAAACACCATATATTTT	CASSASALNSGNTIYF
14	TRBV27	NA	NA	TRBJ2-7	TGTGCCAGCAGTTCTTTGGAAGCCAGGTACGAGCAGTACTTC	CASSSLEARYEQYF
16	TRBV5-6	NA	NA	TRBJ2-2	TGTGCCAGCAGCTTGTTCGTGGGGGCCCTCGCCGGGGAGCTGTTTTTT	CASSLFVGALAGELFF
13	TRBV5-6	few	TRBD1	TRBJ2-7	TGTGCCAGCGCCGGGACAGGATTTTACGAGCAGTACTTC	CASAGTGFYEQYF
15	TRBV6-5	NA	TRBD1	TRBJ1-4	TGTGCCAGCAGTTCGGGACAGGGGGGTAATGAAAAACTGTTTTTT	CASSSGQGGNEKLFF
16	TRBV29-1	NA	TRBD2	TRBJ2-5	TGCAGCGTTGATGGTCCTAGCGGGGAACATACAGAGACCCAGTACTTC	CSVDGPSGEHTETQYF
14	TRBV19	NA	NA	TRBJ1-4	TGTGCCAGTGGTACCGCCGAGACTTATGAAAAACTGTTTTTT	CASGTAETYEKLFF
16	TRBV10-2	NA	NA	TRBJ2-1	TGCGCCAGCAGTGTATTTGTGGGGGGGGCTCACAATGGGCAGTTCTTC	CASSVFVGGAHNGQFF
15	TRBV11-2	NA	TRBD1	TRBJ2-3	TGTGCCAGCAGCGGAGACAGGGGCCCGGGAGATACGCAGTATTTT	CASSGDRGPGDTQYF
16	TRBV5-6	NA	TRBD2	TRBJ2-5	TGTGCCAGCAGCTACCCTCGGGGGGAGGCCCAAGAGACCCAGTACTTC	CASSYPRGEAQETQYF
14	TRBV2	NA	NA	TRBJ2-7	TGTGCCAGCAGGGGGGCGGGGGCCCCCTACGAGCAGTACTTC	CASRGAGAPYEQYF
14	TRBV7-6	NA	TRBD2	TRBJ2-7	TGTGCCAGCAGCTCCCGGGAGGGCTCCTACGAGCAGTACTTC	CASSSREGSYEQYF
14	TRBV7-2	NA	TRBD1	TRBJ1-4	TGTGCCAGCAGCCCGGGACAGGGGCGTGAAAAACTGTTTTTT	CASSPGQGREKLFF